In its sample, the clone carrying this TCR beta chain was seen a few times. The CDR3 covers 14 residues. This specimen belongs to a study of cytotoxic CD8 clonotypes in ibrutinib-treated CLL. Method: immunoSEQ multiplex PCR; TCRdb's copy keeps in-frame clones and lacks some. The sample records about 130,000 clones, 75% to 85% being singletons. The source was PBMCs, collected after 12 months of ibrutinib treatment. The TCR was taken from a human donor with chronic lymphocytic leukemia. The chain combines TRBV21-1 with TRBJ2-5. TRBV21-1 is a known pseudogene. The CDR3 region is CASSKDGRPETQYF. The CDR3 region has the DNA TGTGCCAGCAGCAAAGACGGGCGGCCAGAGACCCAGTACTTC.